A single sample is the source of the 30 T cell receptor beta chains below, sequenced in a study of T cells in localized non-small cell lung cancer. Using immunoSEQ multiplex PCR, the repertoire was profiled, and TCRdb retains in-frame clones only, with some absent. The table records nearly 25,000 clones, approximately 84% of them present only once. The sequencing here drew on peripheral blood, taken before any cancer treatment. These receptors came from a male donor aged 60 or older with stage II squamous cell lung carcinoma.

The gene calls are TRBV7-3 and TRBJ2-2, with D uncertain. The germline V gene encodes CDR1 SGHTA and CDR2 FQGTGA. The CDR3 sequence is 14 residues long. V gave up 2 bases and J gave up 0 bases, with 4 bases separating them. CDR3: CASSLQANTGELFF. Here the CDR3 DNA reads TGTGCCAGCAGCTTACAGGCGAACACCGGGGAGCTGTTTTTT.

The chain combines TRBV6-1 with TRBJ1-2; a weak D match, TRBD1 (6 bases). There are 15 residues in the CDR3. Trimming stripped 0 bases from V and 1 base from J, with 9 bases between. Looked up from germline, CDR1 is MNHNS and CDR2 is SASEGT. The CDR3 nucleotides read TGTGCCAGCAGTGAAGCGGGGGCCGATAACTATGGCTACACCTTC. Translation gives CASSEAGADNYGYTF.

V gene TRBV7-8 combines with J gene TRBJ1-1; D unclear. V was shortened by 5 bases and J by 1 base, with 8 bases between the two germline ends. The CDR3 is 13 residues long. Germline CDR1 SGHVS, CDR2 FQNEAQ. The CDR3 DNA reads TGTGCCAGCAGCCCATATCAGAACACTGAAGCTTTCTTT. Its protein is CASSPYQNTEAFF.

The chain links TRBV7-9 to TRBJ2-1, with a weak D call TRBD1 (5 bases). This CDR3 has 13 amino acids. Germline assignment: CDR1 SEHNR and CDR2 FQNEAQ (reference sequence). V dropped 4 bases and J dropped 6 bases, with 10 bases sitting between them. The DNA for the CDR3 is TGTGCCAGCAGCTCTTTCAGGGTCAATGAGCAGTTCTTC. As protein: CASSSFRVNEQFF. Full variable domain (missing parts from reference TRBV7-9 and TRBJ2-1): DTGVSQNPRHKITKRGQNVTFRCDPISEHNRLYWYRQTLGQGPEFLTYFQNEAQLEKSRLLSDRFSAERPKGSFSTLEIQRTEQGDSAMYLCASSSFRVNEQFFGPGTRLTVL.

The chain combines TRBV19 with TRBJ1-3; D is uncertain. There are 13 residues in the CDR3. Germline V gene data show CDR1 as LNHDA and CDR2 as SQIVND (reference sequence). V gave up 8 bases and J gave up 1 base, with 9 bases separating them. CDR3 in DNA: TGTGCCAGTGCGGAGCGTTCTGGAAACACCATATATTTT. It translates to CASAERSGNTIYF.

The J gene is TRBJ2-7, the V gene TRBV6-5; 7 positions match TRBD1. V was pared by 6 bases and J by 5 bases, with 13 bases of the junction left unmatched. Germline assignment: CDR1 MNHEY and CDR2 SVGAGI. This CDR3 has 15 residues. CDR3 residues: CASSPGTVNVHEQYF. In nucleotides, the CDR3 is TGTGCCAGCAGCCCCGGGACAGTAAACGTCCACGAGCAGTACTTC.

This chain connects TRBV28 to TRBJ2-2; 13 bases fit TRBD2. Germline-derived CDR1 and CDR2 are MDHEN and SYDVKM. The CDR3 length is 16 residues. The V gene end was trimmed by 5 bases and the J gene end by 1 base; junction bases not matched to a gene: 1. CDR3 in amino acids: CASSRLAGGNTGELFF. CDR3 nucleotide sequence: TGTGCCAGCAGTCGACTAGCGGGGGGGAACACCGGGGAGCTGTTTTTT.

CDR3 in amino acids: CASSLRSGQGAYNEQFF. CDR3 DNA sequence: TGTGCCAGCAGCTTAAGGTCCGGTCAGGGGGCCTACAATGAGCAGTTCTTC. This sequence joins TRBV7-9 and TRBJ2-1, with 7 bases lining up with TRBD1. The germline V gene has CDR1 SEHNR and CDR2 FQNEAQ (reference sequence). V gave up 2 bases and J gave up 2 bases; unmatched junction bases: 9. The CDR3 extends over 17 amino acids.

The chain carries TRBV28 and TRBJ1-2; 8 positions agree with TRBD1. Trimming at V came to 5 bases and at J to 8 bases, leaving 4 bases not matched to a gene. This CDR3 has 12 residues. The V gene's germline CDR1 is MDHEN and CDR2 SYDVKM. CDR3 sequence reads: CASSKDRAGYTF. The CDR3 nucleotides are TGTGCCAGCAGTAAGGACAGGGCAGGCTACACCTTC.

The chain recombines TRBV12-5 with TRBJ2-1; D unresolved. The length of the CDR3 is 13 residues. With 0 bases removed from V and 8 bases from J, the gap between germline ends came to 8 bases. Per the germline V gene, CDR1 is LGHNT and CDR2 is FRNRAP. This chain's CDR3 is CASGLVGGDEQFF. The DNA for the CDR3 is TGTGCTAGTGGTTTGGTGGGTGGGGATGAGCAGTTCTTC.

This chain joins TRBV27 and TRBJ2-1, with TRBD2 matching 10 bases. Trimming removed 5 bases from V and 7 bases from J; junction bases left unmatched: 11. Germline V gene data show CDR1 as MNHEY and CDR2 as SMNVEV (reference sequence). The CDR3 has 16 amino acids. The chain's CDR3 is CASSPPSGGRVNEQFF. In DNA form, the CDR3 reads TGTGCCAGCAGTCCCCCTAGCGGGGGTAGGGTGAATGAGCAGTTCTTC.

This chain joins TRBV5-1 and TRBJ1-1, with D maybe TRBD1 (6 bases). V gave up 4 bases and J gave up 1 base, with 11 bases separating them. The length of the CDR3 is 14 residues. Germline CDR1 is SGHRS and CDR2 is YFSETQ. CDR3 bases: TGCGCCAGCAGCCCGACAGGAACGAACACTGAAGCTTTCTTT. It translates to CASSPTGTNTEAFF.

The chain employs TRBV7-9 and TRBJ1-5; weak D call: TRBD1 (5 bases). From germline, CDR1 is SEHNR and CDR2 FQNEAQ (reference sequence). The CDR3 is made up of 14 amino acids. V was trimmed by 2 bases and J by 4 bases, leaving 9 bases between them. The CDR3 loop is CASSLQGGNQPQHF. CDR3 DNA: TGTGCCAGCAGCTTACAGGGTGGAAATCAGCCCCAGCATTTT.

The chain couples TRBV2 to TRBJ2-1, with D maybe TRBD2 (5 bases). V shed 7 bases and J shed 9 bases, with 16 bases lying between them. Germline CDR1 is SNHLY and CDR2 is FYNNEI. There are 13 residues in the CDR3. The CDR3 protein is CASIGSVVGEQFF. The CDR3 DNA follows: TGTGCCAGCATCGGTAGCGTGGTCGGTGAGCAGTTCTTC.

V usage is TRBV7-9 and J usage is TRBJ1-1, with a possible D match to TRBD1 (6 bases). Trimming shortened V by 5 bases and J by 0 bases, and 7 bases separated the two germline ends. Per germline, CDR1 SEHNR and CDR2 FQNEAQ (reference sequence). CDR3 length: 13 residues. The CDR3 spells CASSRQVNTEAFF. Written as DNA, the CDR3 is TGTGCCAGCAGCCGACAGGTGAACACTGAAGCTTTCTTT. The whole variable domain, remainder taken from reference TRBV7-9 and TRBJ1-1, is DTGVSQNPRHKITKRGQNVTFRCDPISEHNRLYWYRQTLGQGPEFLTYFQNEAQLEKSRLLSDRFSAERPKGSFSTLEIQRTEQGDSAMYLCASSRQVNTEAFFGQGTRLTVV.

V is TRBV7-9 and J is TRBJ2-3, with TRBD1 as a possible D gene (5 bases). Germline V lookup: CDR1 SEHNR, CDR2 FQNEAQ (reference sequence). The CDR3 loop spans 15 amino acids. V gave up 4 bases and J gave up 2 bases, with 13 bases separating them. CDR3 coding DNA: TGTGCCAGCAGCTCACAAGGACACCCCACAGATACGCAGTATTTT. It yields the protein CASSSQGHPTDTQYF.

The V gene is TRBV6-1, the J gene TRBJ2-1, with 8 bases lining up with TRBD1. Germline assignment: CDR1 MNHNS and CDR2 SASEGT. The CDR3 length is 14 residues. With 4 bases clipped from V and 3 bases from J, the junction kept 2 bases outside the gene matches. As DNA, the CDR3 is TGTGCCAGCAGTGTACAGGGGGGCTACAATGAGCAGTTCTTC. This gives the protein CASSVQGGYNEQFF.

This chain connects TRBV11-3 to TRBJ1-1; the match to TRBD1 covers 8 bases. In germline, CDR1 is SGHNT, CDR2 YENEEA. CDR3 length equals 16 residues. With V trimmed by 5 bases and J by 2 bases, 10 bases remained unmatched. CDR3 residues: CASSPAGTGLNTEAFF. CDR3 nucleotides: TGTGCCAGCAGCCCCGCCGGGACAGGCCTAAACACTGAAGCTTTCTTT.

The chain links TRBV7-2 to TRBJ2-3; D might be TRBD1 (5 bases). Germline CDR1 and CDR2: SGHTA and FQGNSA. The V end lost 2 bases, the J end lost 4 bases, and 13 bases lay between the germline ends. The CDR3 extends over 15 amino acids. CDR3 sequence (DNA): TGTGCCAGCAGCTTAATCAGGGTGTCGGCAGATACGCAGTATTTT. Its translation is CASSLIRVSADTQYF. Full variable domain (missing parts from reference TRBV7-2 and TRBJ2-3): GAGVSQSPSNKVTEKGKDVELRCDPISGHTALYWYRQSLGQGLEFLIYFQGNSAPDKSGLPSDRFSAERTGGSVSTLTIQRTQQEDSAVYLCASSLIRVSADTQYFGPGTRLTVL.

Turning to this clone: Relative to the germline gene, one junction end is altered; a read error may explain this. The CDR3 DNA reads TGTGCCAGCAGCGGCACCGAGCGGGGGCCCACCACACATACGCAGTATTTT. Protein: CASSGTERGPTTHTQYF. The chain couples TRBV7-2 to TRBJ2-3; TRBD2 agrees at 8 bases. The CDR3 extends over 17 amino acids. The germline V gene has CDR1 SGHTA and CDR2 FQGNSA.

This clone was detected a few times. The J gene is TRBJ2-3, the V gene TRBV5-6; no definite D call. Germline V CDR1 and CDR2: SGHDT, YYEEEE. The CDR3 is made up of 11 amino acids. V was clipped by 2 bases and J by 3 bases, with 1 base between them. This chain's CDR3 is CASSLTDTQYF. For the CDR3, the DNA is TGTGCCAGCAGCTTAACAGATACGCAGTATTTT.

The gene calls are TRBV2 and TRBJ1-1; no definite D call. V lost 5 bases to trimming and J lost 7 bases, with 26 bases between them. This CDR3 comprises 17 residues. Germline loops: CDR1 SNHLY, CDR2 FYNNEI. In nucleotides, the CDR3 is TGTGCCAGCAGTCCTCCCTCTGGCGGGTCGGTGACGGGTGAAGCTTTCTTT. Its protein is CASSPPSGGSVTGEAFF.

The chain couples TRBV5-4 to TRBJ1-2; tentatively, D is TRBD1 (5 bases). The CDR3 is 13 residues long. Germline V gene sequence: CDR1 SGHNT, CDR2 YYREEE (reference sequence). V shed 0 bases and J shed 4 bases, with 7 bases lying between them. The CDR3 DNA sequence: TGTGCCAGCAGCTTGGACGGGGGCTATGGCTACACCTTC. It encodes CASSLDGGYGYTF. Based on the CDR3 plus reference TRBV5-4 and TRBJ1-2, the full variable domain is ETGVTQSPTHLIKTRGQQVTLRCSSQSGHNTVSWYQQALGQGPQFIFQYYREEENGRGNFPPRFSGLQFPNYSSELNVNALELDDSALYLCASSLDGGYGYTFGSGTRLTVV.

The CDR3 DNA reads TGTGCCAGCAGTTATTCTTGGACTAAAGTGGGCAATGAGCAGTTCTTC. This codes for CASSYSWTKVGNEQFF. This chain joins TRBV6-5 and TRBJ2-1, with D perhaps matching TRBD2 (6 bases). The CDR3 is 16 amino acids. Trimming took off 3 bases at V and 6 bases at J, with 18 bases between the two ends. Germline values: CDR1 MNHEY, CDR2 SVGAGI.

The chain joins TRBV27 to TRBJ2-7, with D tentatively TRBD2 (6 bases). There are 15 residues in the CDR3. Trimming shortened V by 6 bases and J by 1 base, and 16 bases separated the two germline ends. Germline loops: CDR1 MNHEY, CDR2 SMNVEV (reference sequence). CDR3 sequence: CASSAGTPGSYEQYF. The CDR3 region has the DNA TGTGCCAGCAGCGCCGGGACTCCGGGGTCCTACGAGCAGTACTTC.

This chain joins TRBV5-6 and TRBJ1-2; D unresolved. Trimming removed 3 bases at V and 14 bases at J, with 14 bases between. From germline, CDR1 is SGHDT and CDR2 YYEEEE. The CDR3 extends over 11 amino acids. CDR3 in DNA: TGTGCCAGCAGCTGGTCGGGTGAGAAGACCTTC. Protein sequence: CASSWSGEKTF.

V gene TRBV5-4 combines with J gene TRBJ1-2; 8 positions match TRBD1. The CDR3 totals 13 residues. The V gene end was trimmed by 0 bases and the J gene end by 14 bases; junction bases not matched to a gene: 9. Germline assignment: CDR1 SGHNT and CDR2 YYREEE (reference sequence). CDR3 nucleotide sequence: TGTGCCAGCAGCTTGGCCTCTGAGGACAGGGCGACCTTC. Translation gives CASSLASEDRATF.

The rearrangement links TRBV7-8 to TRBJ1-5; 9 positions match TRBD1. With V trimmed by 5 bases and J by 2 bases, 4 bases remained unmatched. The CDR3 is 15 residues long. CDR1 is SGHVS and CDR2 is FQNEAQ in the germline V gene. CDR3 bases: TGTGCCAGCAGCCAAAGGACAGGGGGCAATCAGCCCCAGCATTTT. Residues: CASSQRTGGNQPQHF.

In its sample, this clone was seen once. The CDR3 loop reads CASSQGARGNEQFF. CDR3 sequence (DNA): TGTGCCAGCAGCCAAGGGGCGAGGGGCAATGAGCAGTTCTTC. The chain links TRBV4-2 to TRBJ2-1; D may correspond to TRBD1 or TRBD2 (5 bases each). This CDR3 is 14 amino acids long. The V and J ends lost 1 base and 6 bases respectively, with 10 bases between them. Germline CDR1 and CDR2: LGHNA and YNFKEQ.

DNA for the CDR3: TGTGCCAGCAGGGGGCCCGGGCCAGCGGACTATGGCTACACCTTC. It codes for CASRGPGPADYGYTF. The chain links TRBV28 to TRBJ1-2; perhaps TRBD1 as D (5 bases). Germline CDR1 and CDR2: MDHEN and SYDVKM. The CDR3 totals 15 residues. V was clipped by 6 bases and J by 3 bases, with 17 bases between them.